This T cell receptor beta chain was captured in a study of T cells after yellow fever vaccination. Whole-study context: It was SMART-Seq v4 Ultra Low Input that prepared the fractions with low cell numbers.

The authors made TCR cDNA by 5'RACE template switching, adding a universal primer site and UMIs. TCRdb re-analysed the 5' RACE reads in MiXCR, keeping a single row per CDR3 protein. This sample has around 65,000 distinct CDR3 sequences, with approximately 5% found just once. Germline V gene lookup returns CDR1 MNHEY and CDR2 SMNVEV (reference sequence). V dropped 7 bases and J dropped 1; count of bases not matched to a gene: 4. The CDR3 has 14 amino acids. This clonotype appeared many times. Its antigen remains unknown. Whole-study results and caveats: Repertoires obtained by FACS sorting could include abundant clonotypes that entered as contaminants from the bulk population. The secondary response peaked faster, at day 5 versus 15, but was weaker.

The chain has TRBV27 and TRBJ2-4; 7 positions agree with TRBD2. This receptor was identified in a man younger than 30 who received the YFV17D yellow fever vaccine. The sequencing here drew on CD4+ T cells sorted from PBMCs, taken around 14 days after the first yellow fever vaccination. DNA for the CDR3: TGTGCCAGCACCGTTAGCGGGGCCAAAAACATTCAGTACTTC. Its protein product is CASTVSGAKNIQYF.